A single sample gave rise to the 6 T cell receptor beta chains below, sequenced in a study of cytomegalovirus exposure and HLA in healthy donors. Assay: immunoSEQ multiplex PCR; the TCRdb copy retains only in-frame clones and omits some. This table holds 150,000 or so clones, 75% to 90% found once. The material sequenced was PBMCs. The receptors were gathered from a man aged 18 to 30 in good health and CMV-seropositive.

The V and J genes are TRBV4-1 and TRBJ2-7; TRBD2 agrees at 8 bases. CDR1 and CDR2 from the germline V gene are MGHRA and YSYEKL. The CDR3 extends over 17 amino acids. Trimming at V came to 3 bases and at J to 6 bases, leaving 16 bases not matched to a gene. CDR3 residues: CASSQPSSSGSTGEQYF. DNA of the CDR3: TGCGCCAGCAGCCAGCCTTCTTCCAGCGGGAGTACCGGCGAGCAGTACTTC.

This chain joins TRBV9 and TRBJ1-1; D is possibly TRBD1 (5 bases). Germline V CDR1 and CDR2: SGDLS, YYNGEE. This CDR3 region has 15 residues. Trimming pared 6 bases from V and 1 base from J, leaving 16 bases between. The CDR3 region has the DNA TGTGCCAGCACCCCGGGGGGGATACAGAACACTGAAGCTTTCTTT. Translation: CASTPGGIQNTEAFF.

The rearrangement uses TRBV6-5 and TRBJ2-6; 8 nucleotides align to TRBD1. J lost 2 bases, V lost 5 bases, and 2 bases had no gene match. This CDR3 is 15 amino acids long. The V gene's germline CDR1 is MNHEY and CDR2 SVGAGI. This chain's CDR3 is CASSQGAPGANVLTF. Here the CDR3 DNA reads TGTGCCAGCAGTCAGGGGGCGCCTGGGGCCAACGTCCTGACTTTC.

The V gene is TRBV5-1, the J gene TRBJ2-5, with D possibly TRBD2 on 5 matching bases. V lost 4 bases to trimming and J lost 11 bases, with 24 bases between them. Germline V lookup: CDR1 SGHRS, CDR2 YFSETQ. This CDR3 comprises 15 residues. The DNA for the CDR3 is TGCGCCAGCAGCACTTTTGCGGGTCGGGTGCCTGAGCAGTACTTC. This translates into CASSTFAGRVPEQYF.

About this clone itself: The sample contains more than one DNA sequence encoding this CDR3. This CDR3 reads CASSLEGRNYGYTF. Here the CDR3 DNA reads TGTGCCAGCAGCTTAGAGGGGCGTAACTATGGCTACACCTTC. This rearrangement joins TRBV7-2 to TRBJ1-2; D might be TRBD1 (5 bases). Trimming left V 1 base short and J 1 base short, with 7 bases between. CDR1 SGHTA and CDR2 FQGNSA come from the germline V gene. This CDR3 region has 14 residues.

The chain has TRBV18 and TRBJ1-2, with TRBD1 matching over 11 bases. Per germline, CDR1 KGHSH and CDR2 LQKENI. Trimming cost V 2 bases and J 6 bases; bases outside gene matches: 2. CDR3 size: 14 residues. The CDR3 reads CASSPRTGGHGYTF. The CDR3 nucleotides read TGTGCCAGCTCACCAAGGACAGGGGGCCATGGCTACACCTTC. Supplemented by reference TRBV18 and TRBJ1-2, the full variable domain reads NAGVMQNPRHLVRRRGQEARLRCSPMKGHSHVYWYRQLPEEGLKFMVYLQKENIIDESGMPKERFSAEFPKEGPSILRIQQVVRGDSAAYFCASSPRTGGHGYTFGSGTRLTVV.